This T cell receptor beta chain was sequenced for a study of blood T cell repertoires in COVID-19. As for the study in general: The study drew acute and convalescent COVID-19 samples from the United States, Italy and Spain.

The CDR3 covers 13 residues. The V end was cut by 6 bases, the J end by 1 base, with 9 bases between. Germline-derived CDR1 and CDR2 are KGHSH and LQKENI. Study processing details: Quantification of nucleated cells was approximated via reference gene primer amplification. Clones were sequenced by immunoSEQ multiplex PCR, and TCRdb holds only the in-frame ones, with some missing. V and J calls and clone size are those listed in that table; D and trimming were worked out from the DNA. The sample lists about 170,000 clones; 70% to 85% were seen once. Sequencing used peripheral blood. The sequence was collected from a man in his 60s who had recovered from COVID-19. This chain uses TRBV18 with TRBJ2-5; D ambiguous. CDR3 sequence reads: CASSGLSQETQYF. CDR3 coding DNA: TGTGCCAGCTCCGGTTTGTCCCAAGAGACCCAGTACTTC.